Here is one T cell receptor beta chain with its context. One end of the junction fails to match germline, which may point to a read error. Authors' analysis steps: Nucleated cell number was recorded as an estimate derived from reference gene primer amplification. TCRdb's table, derived via immunoSEQ multiplex PCR, lists solely in-frame clones and lacks some. V and J calls and clone size come straight from that table; D and trimming were deduced from the DNA. The sample lists some 230,000 clones; 65% to 85% were seen once. This entry is derived from a study of blood T cell repertoires in COVID-19. As for the study in general: The United States, Italy and Spain provided the acute and convalescent COVID-19 samples. PBMCs, B-cell-depleted T cells, or T cells were the source of the cDNA or gDNA that made up the material.

The sequenced sample consisted of peripheral blood. The TCR sequence derives from a woman aged 25 to 45 who had recovered from COVID-19.

CDR3 bases: TGTGCCAGCAACTTAGATCTCTACCGGGAGGTAAATGAGCAGTTCTTC. Amino acids: CASNLDLYREVNEQFF. The gene calls are TRBV11-3 and TRBJ2-1; 7 bases match TRBD2. The germline V gene has CDR1 SGHNT and CDR2 YENEEA. The CDR3 totals 16 residues.